Listed here are 21 T cell receptor beta chains from one sample, sequenced in a study of technical replicates of blood from a handful of donors. Sequencing used immunoSEQ multiplex PCR; TCRdb keeps in-frame clones, though not all of them. This table holds some 48,000 clones, 90% to 96% found once. The specimen sequenced was T cells isolated from PBMCs. Receptors were obtained from a human donor in good health.

This clone was found once. The chain links TRBV28 to TRBJ2-5; TRBD2 is a possible D gene (5 bases). V was shortened by 5 bases and J by 1 base, with 26 bases between the two germline ends. This CDR3 region has 19 residues. The germline CDR1 and CDR2 sequences are MDHEN and SYDVKM. The CDR3 sequence: CASSPRHLYGGFIQETQYF. CDR3 bases: TGTGCCAGCAGTCCTCGACATTTATACGGCGGGTTTATCCAAGAGACCCAGTACTTC.

The chain uses TRBV5-1 and TRBJ2-7; D possibly corresponds to TRBD2 (7 bases). The CDR3 length is 12 residues. V was cut by 6 bases and J by 6 bases, with 13 bases left in between. Germline V gene data show CDR1 as SGHRS and CDR2 as YFSETQ. CDR3 region: CASTKGGVEQYF. The DNA of the CDR3 is TGCGCCAGCACTAAGGGGGGGGTCGAGCAGTACTTC.

This clone appeared a single time. CDR3 loop: CASSQVLVTDTQYF. The CDR3 DNA reads as TGCGCCAGCAGCCAAGTTTTAGTCACAGATACGCAGTATTTT. The chain joins TRBV4-1 to TRBJ2-3, with unresolved D. The CDR3 contains 14 residues. V was clipped by 1 base and J by 2 bases, with 7 bases between them. CDR1 and CDR2 from the germline V gene are MGHRA and YSYEKL.

This sequence joins TRBV7-2 and TRBJ1-1; tentative D call: TRBD1 (5 bases). Germline CDR1 reads SGHTA; CDR2 reads FQGNSA. This CDR3 contains 13 residues. With 4 bases removed from V and 2 bases from J, the gap between germline ends came to 8 bases. The CDR3 DNA follows: TGTGCCAGCAGCTCGGACATAAACACTGAAGCTTTCTTT. Amino acid sequence: CASSSDINTEAFF.

This chain uses TRBV6-6 with TRBJ1-1; D may be TRBD1 (5 bases). Germline-derived CDR1 and CDR2 are MNHNY and SVGAGI (reference sequence). The CDR3 runs 16 residues. Trimming took 2 bases from V and 0 from J, leaving 13 bases between them. CDR3 protein: CASSYRREGMNTEAFF. In DNA, the CDR3 is TGTGCCAGCAGTTACCGTAGGGAGGGGATGAACACTGAAGCTTTCTTT.

The chain uses TRBV2 and TRBJ2-5; the D gene is possibly TRBD2 (5 bases). The CDR3 consists of 12 residues. CDR1 and CDR2 (germline): SNHLY, FYNNEI. Trimming cost V 6 bases and J 5 bases, with 10 bases left between them. The CDR3 loop reads CASSPTRETQYF. DNA for the CDR3: TGTGCCAGCAGCCCAACTAGGGAGACCCAGTACTTC.

CDR3 nucleotides: TGTGCCAGCAGCTTGGTTGGGGTGGGGCCCAATGAGCAGTTCTTC. The encoded protein is CASSLVGVGPNEQFF. The rearrangement uses TRBV5-4 and TRBJ2-1; a possible D gene is TRBD1 (5 bases). Germline V lookup: CDR1 SGHNT, CDR2 YYREEE (reference sequence). This CDR3 spans 15 amino acids. The V end was cut by 0 bases, the J end by 6 bases, with 13 bases between.

V and J are TRBV18 and TRBJ1-1; D gene uncertain. The CDR3 consists of 17 residues. The germline V gene encodes CDR1 KGHSH and CDR2 LQKENI. V lost 3 bases and J 3 bases, leaving 20 bases between the germline ends. CDR3 region: CASSPLDIPLRYTEAFF. CDR3 DNA sequence: TGTGCCAGCTCACCCCTCGACATCCCGCTACGGTACACTGAAGCTTTCTTT.

The chain joins TRBV4-1 to TRBJ2-5; D might be TRBD2 (5 bases). Germline V gene data show CDR1 as MGHRA and CDR2 as YSYEKL. Trimming pared 0 bases from V and 2 bases from J, leaving 7 bases between. The CDR3 contains 14 residues. CDR3 protein: CASSQEDSQETQYF. The CDR3 DNA reads as TGCGCCAGCAGCCAAGAGGACTCTCAAGAGACCCAGTACTTC.

The chain links TRBV5-6 to TRBJ2-7, with 7 bases that match TRBD2. The CDR3 extends over 13 amino acids. The J segment lost 4 bases and the V segment lost 3 bases, leaving 4 bases of the junction unmatched. CDR1 SGHDT and CDR2 YYEEEE come from the germline V gene. Here the CDR3 reads CASSSGGGYEQYF. CDR3 DNA sequence: TGTGCCAGCAGCTCTGGGGGGGGTTACGAGCAGTACTTC.

The V gene is TRBV9, the J gene TRBJ2-5, with 15 positions matching TRBD2. Trimming at V came to 4 bases and at J to 4 bases, leaving 2 bases not matched to a gene. There are 15 residues in the CDR3. Germline-derived CDR1 and CDR2 are SGDLS and YYNGEE. DNA of the CDR3: TGTGCCAGCAGCCAGGGACTAGCGGGAGGAGAGACCCAGTACTTC. It translates to CASSQGLAGGETQYF.

This chain uses TRBV28 with TRBJ1-3; possible D gene TRBD1, 5 bases. CDR3 size: 14 residues. Germline CDR1 MDHEN, CDR2 SYDVKM. V was cut by 6 bases and J by 1 base, with 10 bases left in between. CDR3 loop: CASSYQGSGNTIYF. In DNA, the CDR3 is TGTGCCAGCAGCTATCAGGGATCTGGAAACACCATATATTTT.

The chain employs TRBV25-1 and TRBJ1-1, with a tentative D call TRBD1 (5 bases). Trimming took off 7 bases at V and 5 bases at J, with 11 bases between the two ends. CDR3 length: 12 residues. Germline V gives CDR1 MGHDK, CDR2 SYGVNS. CDR3 protein: CASNRGGTEAFF. CDR3 nucleotides: TGTGCCAGCAATAGGGGAGGTACTGAAGCTTTCTTT.

The V gene is TRBV5-6, the J gene TRBJ2-5; 8 positions agree with TRBD2. CDR1 is SGHDT and CDR2 is YYEEEE in the germline V gene. CDR3 length: 14 amino acids. After removal of 4 bases from V and 4 bases from J, the junction contained 6 bases not matched to a gene. In DNA form, the CDR3 reads TGTGCCAGCAGCCTATTAGCGGGACCAGAGACCCAGTACTTC. Translating it yields CASSLLAGPETQYF.

This clone was picked up one time. DNA for the CDR3: TGCGCCAGCAGTCCACCGAGCTCCTACGAGCAGTACTTC. This codes for CASSPPSSYEQYF. The rearrangement uses TRBV23-1 and TRBJ2-7; D gene uncertain. TRBV23-1 counts as an open reading frame of uncertain function. V was trimmed by 4 bases and J by 0 bases, leaving 7 bases between them. The CDR3 consists of 13 residues.

V is TRBV5-1 and J is TRBJ2-2, with D uncertain. The CDR3 contains 14 residues. V was pared by 2 bases and J by 0 bases, with 5 bases between. Germline V gene sequence: CDR1 SGHRS, CDR2 YFSETQ. Written as DNA, the CDR3 is TGCGCCAGCAGCTTAGACTCGAACACCGGGGAGCTGTTTTTT. Translation gives CASSLDSNTGELFF.

V gene TRBV5-1 combines with J gene TRBJ2-7; no reliable D call. There are 15 residues in the CDR3. V dropped 0 bases and J dropped 0 bases, with 10 bases sitting between them. Germline-derived CDR1 and CDR2 are SGHRS and YFSETQ. The CDR3 region is CASSLGSGYSYEQYF. The CDR3 DNA follows: TGCGCCAGCAGCTTGGGGTCCGGGTACTCCTACGAGCAGTACTTC.

This clone turned up a few times. This chain joins TRBV28 and TRBJ2-7, with D possibly TRBD1 on 7 matching bases. V lost 7 bases, J lost 5 bases, and 21 bases lay in between. Germline CDR1 MDHEN, CDR2 SYDVKM. The CDR3 is 15 residues long. DNA for the CDR3: TGTGCCAGCAAAACCCAAGGAGGGGGCATCGACGAGCAGTACTTC. It yields the protein CASKTQGGGIDEQYF.

The rearrangement links TRBV9 to TRBJ2-7, with D maybe TRBD1 (6 bases). The CDR3 contains 15 residues. Germline assignment: CDR1 SGDLS and CDR2 YYNGEE. V was trimmed by 3 bases and J by 2 bases, leaving 15 bases between them. The CDR3 DNA sequence: TGTGCCAGCAGCGCAGGACAGCTGAACACCTACGAGCAGTACTTC. It is translated as CASSAGQLNTYEQYF.

This clone was seen only once. The V and J genes are TRBV4-2 and TRBJ2-7; 9 nucleotides agree with TRBD2. The germline CDR1 and CDR2 sequences are LGHNA and YNFKEQ. This CDR3 region has 17 residues. Germline trimming cut 0 bases from V and 5 bases from J; bases unmatched to any gene: 11. CDR3 amino acids: CASSQEGYEAGGNEQYF. CDR3 DNA sequence: TGTGCCAGCAGCCAAGAGGGTTATGAAGCGGGAGGTAACGAGCAGTACTTC.

The chain has TRBV29-1 and TRBJ2-1, with 9 bases lining up with TRBD2. The V gene end was trimmed by 4 bases and the J gene end by 8 bases; junction bases not matched to a gene: 9. CDR3 length equals 14 residues. Per the germline V gene, CDR1 is SQVTM and CDR2 is ANQGSEA. CDR3 loop: CSVVAGEGPYEQFF. The DNA of the CDR3 is TGCAGCGTTGTAGCGGGAGAGGGCCCCTATGAGCAGTTCTTC.